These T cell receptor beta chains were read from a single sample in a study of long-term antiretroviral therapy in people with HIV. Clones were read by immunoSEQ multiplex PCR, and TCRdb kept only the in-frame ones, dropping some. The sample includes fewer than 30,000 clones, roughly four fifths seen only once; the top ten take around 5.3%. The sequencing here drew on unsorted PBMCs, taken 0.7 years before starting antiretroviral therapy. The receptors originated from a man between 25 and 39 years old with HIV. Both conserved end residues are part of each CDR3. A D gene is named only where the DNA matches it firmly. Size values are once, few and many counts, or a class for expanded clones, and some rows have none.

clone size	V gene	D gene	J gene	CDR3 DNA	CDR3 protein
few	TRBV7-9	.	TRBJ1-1	TGTGCCAGCAGCGCAGCTCCTGTGTACAGGGCCGCGAACACTGAAGCTTTCTTT	CASSAAPVYRAANTEAFF
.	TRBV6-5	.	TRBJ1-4	TGTGCCAGCAGTTACAGGGCGACGACGGCTAATGAAAAACTGTTTTTT	CASSYRATTANEKLFF
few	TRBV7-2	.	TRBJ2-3	TGTGCCAGCAGCTACGGAGGGGTGGGGGGTACAGATACGCAGTATTTT	CASSYGGVGGTDTQYF
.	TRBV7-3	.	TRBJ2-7	TGTGCCAGCAGCTTAAACCCCAGTCTGTCCTACGAGCAGTACTTC	CASSLNPSLSYEQYF
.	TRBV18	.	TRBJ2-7	TGTGCCAGCTCAAAGCGGGACACTTCTTTCCTCGAGCAGTACTTC	CASSKRDTSFLEQYF
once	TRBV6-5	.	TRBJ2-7	TGTGCCAGCAGGAGAGGCGGGGAATCGTGGGAGTACTTC	CASRRGGESWEYF
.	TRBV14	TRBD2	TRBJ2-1	TGTGCCAGCAGCCAAGATGTAGGGACTAGCGCGTACAATGAGCAGTTCTTC	CASSQDVGTSAYNEQFF
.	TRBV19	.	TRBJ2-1	TGTGCCAGTAGTATAGGGTCGCTCGCCTACAATGAGCAGTTCTTC	CASSIGSLAYNEQFF
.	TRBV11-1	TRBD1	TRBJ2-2	TGTGCCAGCAGCTTTTTCGGCAGGGGGCGCGGCACCGGGGAGCTGTTTTTT	CASSFFGRGRGTGELFF
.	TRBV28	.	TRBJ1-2	TGTGCCAGCAGTTTAATCGGTGGCTACACCTTC	CASSLIGGYTF
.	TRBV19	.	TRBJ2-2	TGTGCCAGTAGTAGCTTGGGACTTGCGAACACCGGGGAGCTGTTTTTT	CASSSLGLANTGELFF
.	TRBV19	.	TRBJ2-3	TGTGCCAGTAGTACCCAGGGTGTCACTTCCACAGATACGCAGTATTTT	CASSTQGVTSTDTQYF
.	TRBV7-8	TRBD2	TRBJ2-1	TGTGCCAGCAGGACTAGCGGCTTCTCCTACAATGAGCAGTTCTTC	CASRTSGFSYNEQFF
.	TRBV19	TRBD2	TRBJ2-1	TGTGCCAGTAGACTAGCGGGGGGATTCTCCTACAATGAGCAGTTCTTC	CASRLAGGFSYNEQFF
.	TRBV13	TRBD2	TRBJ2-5	TGTGCCAGCAGCTCCAAACTAGCGGTCCAGGGAGAGACCCAGTACTTC	CASSSKLAVQGETQYF
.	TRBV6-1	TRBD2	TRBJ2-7	TGTGCCAGCAGTGCCGGGACTAGCCCGCCGAAGCAGTACTTC	CASSAGTSPPKQYF
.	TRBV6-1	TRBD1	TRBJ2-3	TGTGCCAGCAGTGAAGTTGGACAGGGAACAGATACGCAGTATTTT	CASSEVGQGTDTQYF
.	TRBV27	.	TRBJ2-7	TGTGCCAGCGCCGGGACATCCAACTACGAGCAGTACTTC	CASAGTSNYEQYF
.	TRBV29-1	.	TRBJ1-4	TGCAGCGTTGCGGGTAATGAAAAACTGTTTTTT	CSVAGNEKLFF
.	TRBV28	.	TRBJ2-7	TGTGCCAGCAGTTTGAGGGGTACCTACGAGCAGTACTTC	CASSLRGTYEQYF
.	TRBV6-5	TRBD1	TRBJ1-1	TGTGCCAGCAGTTACGCGCCGGGACAGGTGAACACTGAAGCTTTCTTT	CASSYAPGQVNTEAFF
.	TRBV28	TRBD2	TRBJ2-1	TGTGCCAGCAGTCGGACTAGCGGGAGGTACGGCAATGAGCAGTTCTTC	CASSRTSGRYGNEQFF
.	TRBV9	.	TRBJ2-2	TGTGCCAGCAGGCCCGGGACCGGGACGGCTGTCACCGGGGAGCTGTTTTTT	CASRPGTGTAVTGELFF
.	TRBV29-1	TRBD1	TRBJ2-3	TGCAGCGTATACGGGACAGGGGCAGGAGATACGCAGTATTTT	CSVYGTGAGDTQYF
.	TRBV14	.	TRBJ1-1	TGTGCCAGCAGCCAAGCTTTGGGCACTGAAGCTTTCTTT	CASSQALGTEAFF
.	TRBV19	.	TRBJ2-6	TGTGCCAGTACCAGGAACAAATTCTCTGGGGCCAACGTCCTGACTTTC	CASTRNKFSGANVLTF
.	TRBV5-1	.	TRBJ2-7	TGCGCCAGCAGCTCCGAGACAGTCTCCTACGAGCAGTACTTC	CASSSETVSYEQYF